These 22 T cell receptor beta chains came from one sample sequenced in a study of blood T cell repertoires in COVID-19. Profiled with immunoSEQ multiplex PCR; TCRdb holds only in-frame clones, not every one. Among roughly 250,000 clones listed, about 89% were seen once. Sample: PBMCs or T cells enriched from blood (not recorded which). Source of these receptors: a woman under 30 who had recovered from COVID-19.

The chain has TRBV19 and TRBJ1-4; 9 nucleotides line up with TRBD1. Germline CDR1 reads LNHDA; CDR2 reads SQIVND (reference sequence). The CDR3 spans 14 residues. The V segment lost 4 bases and the J segment 10 bases; nucleotides outside the gene matches: 7. DNA of the CDR3: TGTGCCAGTAGTAGGGGGGACAGGGCTCGAAAACTGTTTTTT. Its protein product is CASSRGDRARKLFF.

The V call is TRBV4-1, the J call TRBJ2-7, with D possibly matching TRBD2 (6 bases). Germline values: CDR1 MGHRA, CDR2 YSYEKL. Trimming pared 4 bases from V and 4 bases from J, leaving 17 bases between. This CDR3 has 15 residues. The CDR3 loop reads CASSPIWRDLYEQYF. For the CDR3, the DNA is TGCGCCAGCAGCCCCATATGGAGGGACTTATACGAGCAGTACTTC.

This sequence joins TRBV5-4 and TRBJ2-7, with a tentative D call TRBD2 (6 bases). CDR1 and CDR2 (germline): SGHNT, YYREEE (reference sequence). The CDR3 is made up of 15 amino acids. V was trimmed by 4 bases and J by 9 bases, leaving 23 bases between them. The CDR3 coding sequence is TGTGCCAGCAGCCTGCGGGGCCGTTCAGGGCCGGGGCAGTACTTC. Its translation: CASSLRGRSGPGQYF.

This clone appeared a single time. The gene calls are TRBV24-1 and TRBJ2-1; 11 bases are a match to TRBD2. V was pared by 5 bases and J by 6 bases, with 8 bases of the junction left unmatched. There are 16 residues in the CDR3. Germline V gene sequence: CDR1 KGHDR, CDR2 SFDVKD. The CDR3 reads CATSVSSGGAGNEQFF. CDR3 bases: TGTGCCACCAGTGTCAGTAGCGGGGGGGCCGGCAATGAGCAGTTCTTC.

This chain joins TRBV9 and TRBJ1-6; TRBD1 matches at 7 bases. The J segment lost 6 bases and the V segment lost 0 bases, leaving 3 bases of the junction unmatched. CDR1 SGDLS and CDR2 YYNGEE come from the germline V gene. The length of the CDR3 is 15 residues. The DNA of the CDR3 is TGTGCCAGCAGCGTAGAGAACAGGGGTAATTCACCCCTCCACTTT. Its protein product is CASSVENRGNSPLHF.

This clone was picked up one time. Other DNA sequences from this sample encode an identical CDR3 as well. The gene calls are TRBV5-1 and TRBJ2-3; 15 bases map to TRBD2. This CDR3 has 15 amino acids. With V trimmed by 4 bases and J by 6 bases, 3 bases remained unmatched. CDR1 is SGHRS and CDR2 is YFSETQ in the germline V gene. CDR3 residues: CASSPGLAGGDTQYF. DNA for the CDR3: TGCGCCAGCAGCCCCGGACTAGCGGGGGGGGATACGCAGTATTTT.

This clone was observed a few times. The chain couples TRBV3-1 (or the pseudogene TRBV3-2) to TRBJ1-2; D not resolved. Per the germline V gene, CDR1 is LGHDT and CDR2 is YNNKEL (reference sequence). The length of the CDR3 is 13 residues. V lost 1 base and J lost 4, with 7 bases in between. DNA of the CDR3: TGTGCCAGCAGCCAAGCTCGGGGCTATGGCTACACCTTC. It translates to CASSQARGYGYTF.

The chain recombines TRBV7-2 with TRBJ1-1, with 9 nucleotides matching TRBD1. CDR1 SGHTA and CDR2 FQGNSA come from the germline V gene. This CDR3 is built from 16 residues. Trimming took 1 base from V and 2 from J; bases not matched to a gene: 5. The CDR3 DNA sequence: TGTGCCAGCAGCTTAGTACCGGGACAGGGAAACACTGAAGCTTTCTTT. It yields the protein CASSLVPGQGNTEAFF. Combining the CDR3 with reference TRBV7-2 and TRBJ1-1 gives the whole variable domain GAGVSQSPSNKVTEKGKDVELRCDPISGHTALYWYRQSLGQGLEFLIYFQGNSAPDKSGLPSDRFSAERTGGSVSTLTIQRTQQEDSAVYLCASSLVPGQGNTEAFFGQGTRLTVV.

V gene TRBV24-1 combines with J gene TRBJ2-1; perhaps TRBD2 as D (5 bases). The CDR3 totals 14 residues. Germline-derived CDR1 and CDR2 are KGHDR and SFDVKD. V shed 6 bases and J shed 0 bases, with 8 bases lying between them. The CDR3 coding sequence is TGTGCCACCAGTCCAGCGGTCTCCTACAATGAGCAGTTCTTC. Protein sequence: CATSPAVSYNEQFF.

Notes on this clone: Compared with germline, one end of the junction differs, possibly owing to a read error. This chain links TRBV4-1 with TRBJ1-5; tentative D call: TRBD1 (6 bases). CDR3 size: 15 residues. Germline V gene data show CDR1 as MGHRA and CDR2 as YSYEKL. The CDR3 DNA is TGCGCCAGCAGTCAAGTAGGGGGGGATATTCAGCCCCAGCATTTT. Protein product: CASSQVGGDIQPQHF.

The chain uses TRBV7-9 and TRBJ1-3, with D unclear. The CDR3 has 14 residues. Trimming stripped 5 bases from V and 0 bases from J, with 8 bases between. Germline loops: CDR1 SEHNR, CDR2 FQNEAQ (reference sequence). CDR3 in amino acids: CASSLTSSGNTIYF. In DNA, the CDR3 is TGTGCCAGCAGCCTTACGAGCTCTGGAAACACCATATATTTT.

Only a few counts were recorded for this clone. This chain links TRBV24-1 with TRBJ2-3; a possible D gene is TRBD2 (6 bases). CDR3 size: 17 residues. With 2 bases removed from V and 0 bases from J, the gap between germline ends came to 14 bases. The germline gives CDR1 KGHDR, CDR2 SFDVKD. CDR3 residues: CATSDSREVVSTDTQYF. In nucleotides, the CDR3 is TGTGCCACCAGTGATTCGAGGGAGGTTGTGAGCACAGATACGCAGTATTTT.

J is TRBJ1-2 and V is TRBV10-1, with no clear D. The V end lost 1 base, the J end lost 7 bases, and 7 bases lay between the germline ends. Per germline, CDR1 WNHNN and CDR2 SYGVQD (reference sequence). There are 12 residues in the CDR3. The CDR3 loop reads CASSEYRSGYTF. Here the CDR3 DNA reads TGCGCCAGCAGTGAGTATAGGAGTGGCTACACCTTC.

This clone was detected only a few times. This chain connects TRBV20-1 to TRBJ2-7; 8 positions match TRBD2. The junction had 17 bases not matched to a gene; V was cut back by 3 bases and J by 10 bases. The CDR3 spans 15 residues. Germline lookup yields CDR1 DFQATT and CDR2 SNEGSKA (reference sequence). This CDR3 is CSASPPGRAFLAQYF. DNA of the CDR3: TGCAGTGCTAGTCCTCCCGGGAGGGCCTTCCTTGCCCAGTACTTC.

The chain combines TRBV19 with TRBJ1-6; D is undetermined. Germline CDR1 reads LNHDA; CDR2 reads SQIVND (reference sequence). The CDR3 runs 18 residues. Trimming stripped 2 bases from V and 6 bases from J, with 20 bases between. The CDR3 sequence is CASSINPTGYASNSPLHF. For the CDR3, the DNA is TGTGCCAGTAGTATAAATCCGACGGGATATGCCTCTAATTCACCCCTCCACTTT.

The chain is built from TRBV27 and TRBJ1-6; the match to TRBD1 covers 8 bases. Germline CDR1 MNHEY, CDR2 SMNVEV (reference sequence). With 6 bases clipped from V and 6 bases from J, the junction kept 7 bases outside the gene matches. This CDR3 region has 15 residues. In DNA, the CDR3 is TGTGCCAGCAGAATATCACAGGGGGGTAATTCACCCCTCCACTTT. This gives the protein CASRISQGGNSPLHF.

V usage is TRBV7-2 and J usage is TRBJ2-5, with D possibly matching TRBD1 (6 bases). The CDR3 is 14 residues long. Germline values: CDR1 SGHTA, CDR2 FQGNSA. The ends were cut back, 5 bases at V and 8 bases at J, with 18 bases in the middle. The CDR3 region has the DNA TGTGCCAGCAGCACCCGACAGGCCACTGATACCCAGTACTTC. It codes for CASSTRQATDTQYF.

This clone has a single count. The V call is TRBV19, the J call TRBJ1-3; unclear D gene. The CDR3 is 15 residues long. Trimming shortened V by 11 bases and J by 0 bases, and 17 bases separated the two germline ends. CDR1 and CDR2 from the germline V gene are LNHDA and SQIVND (reference sequence). CDR3 sequence reads: CASRGGMFSGNTIYF. CDR3 bases: TGTGCCTCCCGGGGAGGGATGTTCTCTGGAAACACCATATATTTT.

The table lists this clone with a few counts. This CDR3 is also generated by other DNA sequences in the sample. The chain joins TRBV7-2 to TRBJ2-2; D is undetermined. V dropped 5 bases and J dropped 3 bases, with 4 bases sitting between them. Germline V gene lookup returns CDR1 SGHTA and CDR2 FQGNSA. The CDR3 extends over 12 amino acids. The CDR3 sequence is CASSPDTGELFF. The CDR3 nucleotides are TGTGCCAGCAGCCCCGACACCGGGGAGCTGTTTTTT.

The rearrangement joins TRBV15 to TRBJ2-5, with 8 bases matching TRBD2. After removal of 0 bases from V and 2 bases from J, the junction contained 5 bases not matched to a gene. The CDR3 contains 16 residues. Per germline, CDR1 LNHNV and CDR2 YYDKDF (reference sequence). CDR3: CATSRDERGYQETQYF. In nucleotides, the CDR3 is TGTGCCACCAGCAGAGATGAGCGGGGGTATCAAGAGACCCAGTACTTC.

To note about this clone: Germline is not matched at one junction end, which may reflect a read error. The V call is TRBV7-7, the J call TRBJ2-5, with 8 bases that match TRBD1. The CDR3 is 17 residues long. The V gene's germline CDR1 is SSHAT and CDR2 FNYEAQ (reference sequence). In DNA form, the CDR3 reads TGTGCTAGCAGCTCCTTGACAGGGGCCTCGTACCAAGAGACCCAGTACTTC. Its protein is CASSSLTGASYQETQYF.

The chain joins TRBV28 to TRBJ2-5; a weak D match, TRBD2 (7 bases). The V gene lost 2 bases and the J gene lost 4 bases, with 11 bases spanning the gap. The CDR3 is 14 amino acids. From germline, CDR1 is MDHEN and CDR2 SYDVKM. In nucleotides, the CDR3 is TGTGCCAGCAGTTTAGCGGGGGCGCGAGAGACCCAGTACTTC. Encoded protein: CASSLAGARETQYF.